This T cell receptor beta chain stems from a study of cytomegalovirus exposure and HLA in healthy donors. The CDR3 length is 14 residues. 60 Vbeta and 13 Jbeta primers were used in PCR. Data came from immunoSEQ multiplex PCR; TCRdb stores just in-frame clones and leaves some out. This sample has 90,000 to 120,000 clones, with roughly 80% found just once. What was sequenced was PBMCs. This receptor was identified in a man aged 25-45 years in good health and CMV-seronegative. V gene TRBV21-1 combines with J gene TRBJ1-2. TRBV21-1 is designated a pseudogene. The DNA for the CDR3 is TGTGCCAGCAGCAACGCAGGGAGGGGCTATGGCTACACCTTC. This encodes CASSNAGRGYGYTF.